Below are 18 T cell receptor beta chains sequenced from a single sample in a study of regulatory T cells in long-lasting Graves disease. To make TCR beta libraries, researchers used iRepertoire HTBI primers and Arm-PCR of CDR3 regions. Via MiXCR, TCRdb re-called the multiplex PCR reads, giving one row per CDR3 protein. The table records 700,000 or so distinct CDR3 sequences, 25% to 35% of them present only once. The time point: persistent/refractory GD, antithyroid drugs over 5 years with positive TRAb. Extracted RNA from PBMCs served as the source of the TCR library. Sequenced material: peripheral blood mononuclear cells (PBMCs), taken when the disease was refractory, from a patient treated with antithyroid drugs. The receptors stem from a female donor with Graves disease.

The chain carries TRBV7-3 and TRBJ2-1, with 9 bases identical to TRBD2. The CDR3 covers 16 residues. Unmatched junction bases numbered 9, after V lost 5 bases and J lost 4 bases. Germline V CDR1 and CDR2: SGHTA, FQGTGA. As DNA, the CDR3 is TGTGCCAGCAGCCCTTCCCGGACTAGCGCATACAATGAGCAGTTCTTC. It specifies CASSPSRTSAYNEQFF.

This clonotype has just a few counts. The junction does not match germline at one end; this may be a read error. The chain combines TRBV19 with TRBJ2-7; TRBD1 is a possible D gene (5 bases). The CDR3 runs 12 residues. From germline, CDR1 is LNHDA and CDR2 SQIVND (reference sequence). CDR3 sequence (DNA): TGTACCAGTAGTGACAGAACCTACGAGCAGTACTTC. It codes for CTSSDRTYEQYF.

This clonotype was detected many times. The rearrangement links TRBV11-2 to TRBJ2-7; D may be TRBD1 (5 bases). This CDR3 is 14 amino acids long. In germline, CDR1 is SGHAT, CDR2 FQNNGV. V lost 4 bases, J lost 4 bases, and 14 bases lay in between. The CDR3 coding sequence is TGTGCCAGCAGCTCCAAGCCCCAGGGATACGAGCAGTACTTC. It specifies CASSSKPQGYEQYF.

Regarding this clonotype: Possible read error: a much larger clone is one base away. The chain employs TRBV2 and TRBJ2-7; 7 positions match TRBD1. Germline assignment: CDR1 SNHLY and CDR2 FYNNEI. The CDR3 extends over 14 amino acids. The CDR3 DNA sequence: TGTACCAGCAGTGAAGAGGTTGGGACAGACGAGCAGTACTTC. Translating gives CTSSEEVGTDEQYF.

This chain links TRBV6-4 with TRBJ2-7, with D possibly matching TRBD1 (5 bases). V dropped 8 bases and J dropped 2 bases, with 22 bases sitting between them. The CDR3 covers 16 residues. CDR1 and CDR2 (germline): MRHNA, SNTAGT. The CDR3 sequence is CASYSKGIGITYEQYF. The CDR3 bases are TGTGCCAGCTACTCTAAGGGGATAGGGATAACCTACGAGCAGTACTTC.

This clonotype was observed a few times. The chain is built from TRBV19 and TRBJ1-2; 11 bases line up with TRBD1. Trimming removed 3 bases from V and 6 bases from J; junction bases left unmatched: 9. This CDR3 region has 16 residues. The germline V gene has CDR1 LNHDA and CDR2 SQIVND (reference sequence). The CDR3 is CASSMTRTGGWHGYTF. The CDR3 DNA reads as TGTGCCAGTAGTATGACGCGGACAGGGGGCTGGCATGGCTACACCTTC.

The sample holds a few counts of this clonotype. The V call is TRBV7-9, the J call TRBJ2-7; D is perhaps TRBD1 (6 bases). V lost 1 base, J lost 4 bases, and 14 bases lay in between. In germline, CDR1 is SEHNR, CDR2 FQNEAQ (reference sequence). This CDR3 comprises 15 residues. CDR3 loop: CASSLGHRESYEQYF. In nucleotides, the CDR3 is TGTGCCAGCAGCTTAGGCCACAGGGAGTCATACGAGCAGTACTTC.

In its sample, this clonotype was seen a few times. V usage is TRBV29-1 and J usage is TRBJ2-7, with D possibly being TRBD1 or TRBD2 (5 bases each). V was shortened by 2 bases and J by 7 bases, with 15 bases between the two germline ends. The CDR3 runs 13 residues. Germline CDR1 reads SQVTM; CDR2 reads ANQGSEA. CDR3: CSVEPGGTGEQYF. The CDR3 DNA is TGCAGCGTTGAACCGGGTGGGACCGGGGAGCAGTACTTC.

This sequence joins TRBV30 and TRBJ1-1, with D unresolved. The CDR3 covers 12 residues. The V gene lost 5 bases and the J gene lost 6 bases, with 13 bases spanning the gap. Germline values: CDR1 GTSNPN, CDR2 SVGIG (reference sequence). CDR3 in amino acids: CAWGTGPAEAFF. The CDR3 bases are TGTGCCTGGGGAACTGGTCCGGCTGAAGCTTTCTTT.

For this clonotype: It may be a read error: a sequence one base away is much more abundant. The chain has TRBV28 and TRBJ1-1, with unresolved D. This CDR3 comprises 12 residues. The V end lost 8 bases, the J end lost 8 bases, and 15 bases lay between the germline ends. Germline V gene data show CDR1 as MDHEN and CDR2 as SYDVKM. CDR3 sequence (DNA): TGTGCCAGCTGGACGGGTATACTGGAAGCTTTCTTT. Translated: CASWTGILEAFF.

Turning to this clonotype: Compared with germline, one end of the junction differs, possibly owing to a read error. This chain uses TRBV3-1 with TRBJ2-4, with TRBD1 matching 10 bases. CDR1 and CDR2 (germline): LGHDT, YNNKEL (reference sequence). The CDR3 extends over 16 amino acids. The CDR3 coding sequence is TGCGCCAGCAGCCAATGGACAGGGGGAGCCAAAAACATTCAGTACTTC. This sequence encodes CASSQWTGGAKNIQYF.

The V and J genes are TRBV7-9 and TRBJ2-5; TRBD2 aligns across 12 bases. J gave up 4 bases and V 4 bases, and 4 bases lay outside the gene matches. The CDR3 spans 15 residues. The germline CDR1 and CDR2 sequences are SEHNR and FQNEAQ (reference sequence). CDR3 in DNA: TGTGCCAGCAGCTCCCGACTAGCGGGAGTAGAGACCCAGTACTTC. It codes for CASSSRLAGVETQYF.

Comments on this clonotype: With a much larger clone just one base away, this may be a read error. The V gene is TRBV12-3 or TRBV12-4, the J gene TRBJ1-2; D is uncertain. The CDR3 is made up of 17 amino acids. CDR3 amino acids: CASSEIPGNRANYSYTF. The CDR3 bases are TGTGCCAGCAGCGAGATTCCCGGGAACAGAGCTAACTATAGCTACACCTTC.

This clonotype was seen a handful of times. The J gene is TRBJ2-1, the V gene TRBV11-1, with 10 bases identical to TRBD2. J gave up 4 bases and V 5 bases, and 8 bases lay outside the gene matches. CDR3 size: 16 residues. Germline V CDR1 and CDR2: SGHAT, FQDESV (reference sequence). The CDR3 coding sequence is TGTGCCAGCAGCCTGCTTCTAGCGGGAGCGTACAATGAGCAGTTCTTC. It codes for CASSLLLAGAYNEQFF. Complete variable domain (other parts from reference TRBV11-1 and TRBJ2-1): EAEVAQSPRYKITEKSQAVAFWCDPISGHATLYWYRQILGQGPELLVQFQDESVVDDSQLPKDRFSAERLKGVDSTLKIQPAELGDSAMYLCASSLLLAGAYNEQFFGPGTRLTVL.

This rearrangement joins TRBV28 to TRBJ1-5; D gene unclear. V was cut by 5 bases and J by 3 bases, with 11 bases left in between. The germline V gene encodes CDR1 MDHEN and CDR2 SYDVKM. The CDR3 runs 14 residues. This CDR3 reads CASSSQELNQPQHF. CDR3 nucleotides: TGTGCCAGCAGTAGCCAGGAGCTCAATCAGCCCCAGCATTTT.

A single count supports this clonotype. The gene calls are TRBV28 and TRBJ1-4; maybe TRBD1 (5 bases). The CDR3 runs 14 residues. The germline V gene encodes CDR1 MDHEN and CDR2 SYDVKM. Trimming stripped 8 bases from V and 4 bases from J, with 14 bases between. The CDR3 is CASHGGTHNEKLFF. For the CDR3, the DNA is TGTGCCAGCCATGGGGGGACTCATAATGAAAAACTGTTTTTT.

This clonotype was observed a handful of times. At one end the junction does not follow the germline gene, possibly because of a read error. The J gene is TRBJ1-1, the V gene TRBV5-1; D possibly corresponds to TRBD1 (6 bases). Germline V gene data show CDR1 as SGHRS and CDR2 as YFSETQ. There are 16 residues in the CDR3. Here the CDR3 reads CASSLEDRVMNTEAFF. The CDR3 DNA reads TGTGCCAGCAGCTTAGAGGACAGAGTTATGAACACTGAAGCTTTCTTT.

CDR3 region: CASRPRASGSEGKNIQYF. CDR3 nucleotides: TGTGCCAGCAGGCCCCGGGCTAGCGGGAGCGAAGGCAAAAACATTCAGTACTTC. The chain uses TRBV12-3 or TRBV12-4 and TRBJ2-4; 10 bases line up with TRBD2. The CDR3 sequence is 18 residues long. The trim removed 6 bases at V and 3 bases at J, leaving 14 bases unmatched.